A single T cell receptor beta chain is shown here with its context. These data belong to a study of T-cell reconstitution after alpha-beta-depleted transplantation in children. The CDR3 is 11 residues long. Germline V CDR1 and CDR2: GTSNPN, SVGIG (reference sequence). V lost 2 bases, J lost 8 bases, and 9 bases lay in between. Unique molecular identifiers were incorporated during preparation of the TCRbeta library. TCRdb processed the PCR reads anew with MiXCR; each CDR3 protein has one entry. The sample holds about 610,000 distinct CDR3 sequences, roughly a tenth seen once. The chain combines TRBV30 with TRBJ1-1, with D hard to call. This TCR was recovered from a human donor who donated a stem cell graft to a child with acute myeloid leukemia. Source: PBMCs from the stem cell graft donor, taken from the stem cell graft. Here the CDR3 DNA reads TGTGCCTGGAGTCCTACCCGAGAAGCTTTCTTT. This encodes CAWSPTREAFF.